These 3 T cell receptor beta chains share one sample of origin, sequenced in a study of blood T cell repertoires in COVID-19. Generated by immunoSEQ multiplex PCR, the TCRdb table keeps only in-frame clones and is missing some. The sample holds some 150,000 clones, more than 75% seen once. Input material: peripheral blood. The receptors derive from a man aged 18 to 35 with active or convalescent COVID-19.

The DNA of the CDR3 is TGTGCCAGCAGCCAAGGCCTAGCGGGGGGCTACGAGCAGTACGTC. It specifies CASSQGLAGGYEQYV. This chain links TRBV4-2 with TRBJ2-7, with 11 bases aligning to TRBD2. CDR1 LGHNA and CDR2 YNFKEQ come from the germline V gene. Losses at the gene ends were 1 base for V and 3 bases for J; bases not matched to a gene: 2. The CDR3 covers 15 residues.

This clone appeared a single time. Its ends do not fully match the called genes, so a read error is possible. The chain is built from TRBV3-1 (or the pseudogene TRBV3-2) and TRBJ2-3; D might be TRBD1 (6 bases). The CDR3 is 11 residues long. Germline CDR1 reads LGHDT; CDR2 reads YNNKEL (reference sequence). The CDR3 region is CASSQDGGREF. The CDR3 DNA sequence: TGTGCCAGCAGCCAAGATGGGGGCAGGGAGTTT.

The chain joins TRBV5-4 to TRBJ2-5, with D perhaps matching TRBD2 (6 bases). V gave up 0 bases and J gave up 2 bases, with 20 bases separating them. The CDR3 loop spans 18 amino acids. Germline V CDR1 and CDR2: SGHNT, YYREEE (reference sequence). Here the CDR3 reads CASSLVPGAPSWQETQYF. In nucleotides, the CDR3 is TGTGCCAGCAGCTTGGTCCCGGGAGCCCCTAGTTGGCAAGAGACCCAGTACTTC.